This T cell receptor (beta chain) is drawn from a study of cytomegalovirus exposure and HLA in healthy donors. Whole-study findings and limits: Per a prior analysis, the majority of TCR beta V segments were productive roughly 87% or roughly 30% of the time.

Notes on this clone: Its specificity is unknown.

Amplification used 60 Vbeta primers and 13 Jbeta primers. Some clones are missing from TCRdb's copy, which holds only in-frame ones; the method was immunoSEQ multiplex PCR. This table has 250,000 or so clones, 75% to 85% appearing once. The clonotype originates from an older woman in good health and CMV-seropositive. The sample was PBMCs.

The CDR3 sequence is CASTPPGSPSYEQYF. DNA for the CDR3: TGTGCCAGCACCCCCCCGGGGTCCCCATCCTACGAGCAGTACTTC. This chain uses TRBV7-9 with TRBJ2-7, with D maybe TRBD2 (5 bases). From germline, CDR1 is SEHNR and CDR2 FQNEAQ (reference sequence). Trimming removed 7 bases from V and 1 base from J, with 17 bases in between. The CDR3 covers 15 residues.